The 15 T cell receptor beta chains given below trace back to one sample, sequenced in a study of T cells in localized non-small cell lung cancer. Assay: immunoSEQ multiplex PCR; the TCRdb copy retains only in-frame clones and omits some. The sample carries about 78,000 clones, 84% recorded once. The sequences come from peripheral blood, collected before any cancer treatment. These receptors were collected from a man aged 35 to 69 with stage I lung adenocarcinoma.

The chain combines TRBV27 with TRBJ2-5; tentatively, D is TRBD1 (5 bases). V was trimmed by 3 bases and J by 4 bases, leaving 9 bases between them. Germline values: CDR1 MNHEY, CDR2 SMNVEV (reference sequence). The length of the CDR3 is 13 residues. CDR3 residues: CASSFRAGETQYF. For the CDR3, the DNA is TGTGCCAGCAGTTTCAGGGCAGGAGAGACCCAGTACTTC.

V is TRBV27 and J is TRBJ2-5, with 13 bases identical to TRBD2. J gave up 3 bases and V 6 bases, and 4 bases lay outside the gene matches. The CDR3 covers 15 residues. Germline V gives CDR1 MNHEY, CDR2 SMNVEV (reference sequence). The CDR3, as DNA: TGTGCCAGCAGACGGGGACTAGCGGGAAAAGAGACCCAGTACTTC. This gives the protein CASRRGLAGKETQYF.

This chain's CDR3 is CASSLLVTEDGYTF. Here the CDR3 DNA reads TGTGCCAGCAGCTTACTCGTCACGGAGGACGGCTACACCTTC. The chain uses TRBV7-2 and TRBJ1-2; D uncertain. The germline V gene encodes CDR1 SGHTA and CDR2 FQGNSA. The V end lost 2 bases, the J end lost 8 bases, and 15 bases lay between the germline ends. This CDR3 region has 14 residues.

V is TRBV29-1 and J is TRBJ2-3; D is perhaps TRBD2 (5 bases). The germline V gene has CDR1 SQVTM and CDR2 ANQGSEA. Trimming cost V 6 bases and J 5 bases, with 15 bases left between them. CDR3 length equals 13 residues. The DNA of the CDR3 is TGCAGCGTCTCGAGCGGCGCGGGAGATACGCAGTATTTT. Its protein is CSVSSGAGDTQYF.

The chain carries TRBV2 and TRBJ1-1; no reliable D call. Germline CDR1 reads SNHLY; CDR2 reads FYNNEI. V was cut by 3 bases and J by 2 bases, with 10 bases left in between. The CDR3 covers 14 residues. This chain's CDR3 is CASSDQAENTEAFF. The CDR3 region has the DNA TGTGCCAGCAGTGACCAGGCGGAAAACACTGAAGCTTTCTTT.

The genes are TRBV5-1 and TRBJ2-3, with 8 positions matching TRBD1. After removal of 1 base from V and 2 bases from J, the junction contained 3 bases not matched to a gene. CDR3 length: 15 residues. CDR1 and CDR2 (germline): SGHRS, YFSETQ. The CDR3 bases are TGCGCCAGCAGCTTGACAGGGGGTATCACAGATACGCAGTATTTT. Translation: CASSLTGGITDTQYF.

The chain couples TRBV14 to TRBJ2-5; 8 nucleotides agree with TRBD1. Germline V gives CDR1 SGHDN, CDR2 FVKESK. J lost 5 bases, V lost 3 bases, and 5 bases had no gene match. The CDR3 has 14 residues. This chain's CDR3 is CASSQYRGVETQYF. CDR3 bases: TGTGCCAGCAGCCAGTACAGGGGGGTGGAGACCCAGTACTTC.

The chain has TRBV13 and TRBJ2-1; 7 bases are a match to TRBD1. After removal of 4 bases from V and 8 bases from J, the junction contained 11 bases not matched to a gene. The CDR3 extends over 15 amino acids. CDR1 PRHDT and CDR2 FYEKMQ come from the germline V gene (reference sequence). In nucleotides, the CDR3 is TGTGCCAGCAGCTCTAACAGGGGCGGTATAGATGAGCAGTTCTTC. This sequence encodes CASSSNRGGIDEQFF.

The DNA for the CDR3 is TGTGCCAGCAGCGTATCGGAAGGGGAGATACTTAGAAACATTCAGTACTTC. Protein sequence: CASSVSEGEILRNIQYF. This chain connects TRBV9 to TRBJ2-4, with D perhaps TRBD1 or TRBD2 (5 bases each). V was pared by 1 base and J by 6 bases, with 20 bases between. The CDR3 covers 17 residues. CDR1 SGDLS and CDR2 YYNGEE come from the germline V gene.

The chain links TRBV6-5 to TRBJ2-3; the D is unclear. The V end lost 5 bases, the J end lost 8 bases, and 20 bases lay between the germline ends. The CDR3 is 15 amino acids. Germline V gene data show CDR1 as MNHEY and CDR2 as SVGAGI. CDR3 sequence: CASSRAPTMLSTQYF. In nucleotides, the CDR3 is TGTGCCAGCAGTCGTGCCCCGACGATGTTAAGTACGCAGTATTTT.

This sequence joins TRBV21-1 and TRBJ1-4. TRBV21-1 is shown as a pseudogene. The CDR3 spans 12 residues. CDR3: CASSKVDEKLFF. CDR3 bases: TGTGCCAGCAGCAAAGTAGATGAAAAACTGTTTTTT.

The chain has TRBV28 and TRBJ1-3; maybe TRBD1 (5 bases). This CDR3 has 16 amino acids. The germline gives CDR1 MDHEN, CDR2 SYDVKM. V lost 3 bases and J 4 bases, leaving 16 bases between the germline ends. CDR3 in amino acids: CASSLPGHLIGNTIYF. The CDR3, as DNA: TGTGCCAGCAGTTTGCCCGGACACCTTATAGGAAACACCATATATTTT.

This clone has just one count. This chain joins TRBV7-9 and TRBJ2-6; D is undetermined. V shed 5 bases and J shed 0 bases, with 8 bases lying between them. There are 15 residues in the CDR3. Germline V gene lookup returns CDR1 SEHNR and CDR2 FQNEAQ (reference sequence). CDR3 nucleotides: TGTGCCAGCAGCCTTGTTATCTCTGGGGCCAACGTCCTGACTTTC. Its protein is CASSLVISGANVLTF.

The CDR3, as DNA: TGTGCCAGCAGCGTGGACAGGGCAAGTACTGAAGCTTTCTTT. Its translation: CASSVDRASTEAFF. The chain couples TRBV11-1 to TRBJ1-1; 8 nucleotides match TRBD1. Trimming cost V 5 bases and J 5 bases; bases outside gene matches: 7. Germline CDR1 is SGHAT and CDR2 is FQDESV (reference sequence). CDR3 size: 14 residues.

The chain joins TRBV4-1 to TRBJ2-1, with a tentative D call TRBD1 (6 bases). The CDR3 covers 15 residues. The germline CDR1 and CDR2 sequences are MGHRA and YSYEKL. Trimming shortened V by 1 base and J by 3 bases, and 10 bases separated the two germline ends. The CDR3 DNA is TGCGCCAGCAGCCAAGTCCAGGGGATCTACAATGAGCAGTTCTTC. This encodes CASSQVQGIYNEQFF.